Below, 18 T cell receptor beta chains from the same sample are listed, as sequenced in a study of blood T cell repertoires in COVID-19 (dated by TCRdb to 2018 to 2020). The protocol used for the library was the immunoSEQ multiplex PCR assay. TCRdb limited this immuneACCESS table to in-frame rearrangements with V and J called. A share of clones is missing; checked studies link under half to unresolved V genes, and the rest is unexplained. Present in this sample are 150,000 or so clones, roughly 90% of which were seen just once. The ten largest clonotypes hold 2.5% to 3% of the sample. Sample: peripheral blood. The receptors come from a man aged 60-69 years with active or convalescent COVID-19.

The gene calls are TRBV28 and TRBJ2-7, with TRBD1 matching 9 bases. V trimming: 2 bases; J trimming: 7 bases; junction bases outside the gene matches: 6. CDR3 size: 14 residues. CDR1 and CDR2 (germline): MDHEN, SYDVKM. The CDR3 spells CASSLRQGVGEQYF. CDR3 DNA sequence: TGTGCCAGCAGTTTACGACAGGGGGTCGGGGAGCAGTACTTC.

The V gene is TRBV5-4, the J gene TRBJ2-5; TRBD1 agrees at 7 bases. The CDR3 has 14 residues. The germline V gene encodes CDR1 SGHNT and CDR2 YYREEE (reference sequence). With 2 bases clipped from V and 5 bases from J, the junction kept 6 bases outside the gene matches. CDR3 in amino acids: CASSFRGSGETQYF. The CDR3 nucleotides are TGTGCCAGCAGCTTCAGGGGGTCGGGCGAGACCCAGTACTTC.

This clone was found a few times. The gene calls are TRBV5-6 and TRBJ2-3; TRBD2 matches at 9 bases. V dropped 4 bases and J dropped 4; count of bases not matched to a gene: 7. Germline V gene lookup returns CDR1 SGHDT and CDR2 YYEEEE. The length of the CDR3 is 15 residues. The CDR3: CASSGAGGPPDTQYF. The DNA for the CDR3 is TGTGCCAGCAGCGGAGCGGGGGGCCCCCCAGATACGCAGTATTTT.

J is TRBJ1-1 and V is TRBV28; TRBD1 might be the D (5 bases). The CDR3 contains 15 residues. CDR1 is MDHEN and CDR2 is SYDVKM in the germline V gene. The ends were cut back, 11 bases at V and 0 bases at J, with 19 bases in the middle. The DNA of the CDR3 is TGTGCCGCACGCACCCAGGGTGTGATGAACACTGAAGCTTTCTTT. This encodes CAARTQGVMNTEAFF.

V usage is TRBV15 and J usage is TRBJ1-5, with TRBD1 identical over 9 bases. This CDR3 contains 16 residues. CDR1 and CDR2 from the germline V gene are LNHNV and YYDKDF (reference sequence). With V trimmed by 3 bases and J by 8 bases, 11 bases remained unmatched. This CDR3 is CATSSGTGQGGEPQHF. The CDR3 coding sequence is TGTGCCACCAGCAGTGGGACAGGGCAGGGTGGAGAGCCCCAGCATTTT.

The V gene is TRBV7-2, the J gene TRBJ2-7, with a possible D match to TRBD2 (6 bases). The germline gives CDR1 SGHTA, CDR2 FQGNSA. The CDR3 has 14 residues. V lost 5 bases, J lost 2 bases, and 13 bases lay in between. The CDR3 is CASSPTSTPYEQYF. CDR3 bases: TGTGCCAGCAGCCCGACTAGTACCCCCTACGAGCAGTACTTC.

The chain carries TRBV18 and TRBJ1-5; TRBD1 agrees at 9 bases. V trimming: 3 bases; J trimming: 4 bases; junction bases outside the gene matches: 1. Germline V gene lookup returns CDR1 KGHSH and CDR2 LQKENI. The CDR3 consists of 14 residues. CDR3 in amino acids: CASSPGTGNQPQHF. The CDR3 DNA follows: TGTGCCAGCTCACCCGGGACAGGGAATCAGCCCCAGCATTTT.

This chain uses TRBV11-2 with TRBJ2-1; 7 nucleotides line up with TRBD2. The germline gives CDR1 SGHAT, CDR2 FQNNGV. The CDR3 extends over 14 amino acids. The ends lost 5 bases at V and 4 bases at J; junction bases unmatched: 5. The CDR3 DNA follows: TGTGCCAGCAGCATTCTAGCGGAGTACAATGAGCAGTTCTTC. It encodes CASSILAEYNEQFF.

The chain employs TRBV7-6 and TRBJ1-1, with 8 nucleotides matching TRBD1. Trimming took 0 bases from V and 4 from J; bases not matched to a gene: 4. Germline CDR1 SGHVS, CDR2 FNYEAQ. The CDR3 loop spans 15 amino acids. CDR3 DNA: TGTGCCAGCAGCTTAGCATCAGGGGGCGGCACTGAAGCTTTCTTT. This translates into CASSLASGGGTEAFF.

The V and J genes are TRBV28 and TRBJ2-7; 10 nucleotides match TRBD1. There are 15 residues in the CDR3. Germline V gives CDR1 MDHEN, CDR2 SYDVKM. Unmatched junction bases numbered 8, after V lost 7 bases and J lost 2 bases. In DNA, the CDR3 is TGTGCCAGCATACCGGGACAGGGGAAGGCCTACGAGCAGTACTTC. This sequence encodes CASIPGQGKAYEQYF.

V and J are TRBV20-1 and TRBJ1-2, with TRBD1 matching over 9 bases. The CDR3 has 15 residues. Germline trimming cut 3 bases from V and 3 bases from J; bases unmatched to any gene: 8. Germline V gene data show CDR1 as DFQATT and CDR2 as SNEGSKA (reference sequence). Here the CDR3 reads CSASYRGQIDYGYTF. In DNA, the CDR3 is TGCAGTGCTAGTTACAGGGGGCAGATAGACTATGGCTACACCTTC.

The chain recombines TRBV6-2 or TRBV6-3 with TRBJ2-7; 12 positions match TRBD2. This CDR3 is 14 amino acids long. After removal of 2 bases from V and 6 bases from J, the junction contained 2 bases not matched to a gene. Per the germline V gene, CDR1 is MNHEY and CDR2 is SVGEGT. The CDR3 DNA is TGTGCCAGCAGTTACATACTAGCGGGAGGCGAGCAGTACTTC. Protein sequence: CASSYILAGGEQYF.

This chain joins TRBV11-3 and TRBJ1-1; D may be TRBD1 (5 bases). This CDR3 spans 14 amino acids. Germline V gives CDR1 SGHNT, CDR2 YENEEA. The V end lost 5 bases, the J end lost 5 bases, and 15 bases lay between the germline ends. CDR3 protein: CASSEGDSRTEAFF. CDR3 nucleotide sequence: TGTGCCAGCAGCGAAGGGGACTCCCGGACTGAAGCTTTCTTT. The full variable domain, with the rest looked up from reference TRBV11-3 and TRBJ1-1, is EAGVVQSPRYKIIEKKQPVAFWCNPISGHNTLYWYLQNLGQGPELLIRYENEEAVDDSQLPKDRFSAERLKGVDSTLKIQPAELGDSAVYLCASSEGDSRTEAFFGQGTRLTVV.

The chain employs TRBV3-1 (or the pseudogene TRBV3-2) and TRBJ2-7, with a possible D match to TRBD1 (5 bases). V was trimmed by 4 bases and J by 7 bases, leaving 8 bases between them. Looked up from germline, CDR1 is LGHDT and CDR2 is YNNKEL (reference sequence). This CDR3 is built from 11 residues. The CDR3 nucleotides are TGTGCCAGCAGCCGGGGCGGTGAGCAGTACTTC. Translation: CASSRGGEQYF.

The V gene is TRBV5-5, the J gene TRBJ2-3, with a weak D call TRBD2 (6 bases). V was trimmed by 0 bases and J by 0 bases, leaving 8 bases between them. Germline V gene data show CDR1 as SGHKS and CDR2 as YYEKEE (reference sequence). The CDR3 sequence is 15 residues long. The CDR3 region has the DNA TGTGCCAGCAGCTTGGGGCTAGCGAGCACAGATACGCAGTATTTT. Translation: CASSLGLASTDTQYF.

Regarding this clone: At the DNA level, this CDR3 is encoded by other sequences in the same sample as well. In nucleotides, the CDR3 is TGTGCCAGCAGCCCACAGGGATCCCGCACAGATACGCAGTATTTT. This encodes CASSPQGSRTDTQYF. The chain combines TRBV7-2 with TRBJ2-3, with D possibly TRBD1 on 6 matching bases. The CDR3 consists of 15 residues. Germline loops: CDR1 SGHTA, CDR2 FQGNSA. Trimming cost V 5 bases and J 1 base, with 13 bases left between them. The variable domain in full, completed from reference TRBV7-2 and TRBJ2-3, reads GAGVSQSPSNKVTEKGKDVELRCDPISGHTALYWYRQSLGQGLEFLIYFQGNSAPDKSGLPSDRFSAERTGGSVSTLTIQRTQQEDSAVYLCASSPQGSRTDTQYFGPGTRLTVL.

The rearrangement uses TRBV6-5 and TRBJ1-2; 8 bases are shared with TRBD1. The CDR3 is 14 amino acids. Trimming removed 5 bases from V and 7 bases from J; junction bases left unmatched: 9. Germline assignment: CDR1 MNHEY and CDR2 SVGAGI. Written as DNA, the CDR3 is TGTGCCAGCAGTAAGTGGACAGGGCGAGGTGGCTACACCTTC. Its translation is CASSKWTGRGGYTF.

The chain is built from TRBV21-1 and TRBJ1-1; TRBD1 is taken as the D call from the table, unchecked against the DNA. TRBV21-1 is a documented pseudogene. The CDR3 runs 13 residues. CDR3 in DNA: TGTGCCAGCAGCGCCACAGGGAACACTGAAGCTTTCTTT. Encoded protein: CASSATGNTEAFF.